Following are 27 T cell receptor beta chains from one sample sequenced in a study of T cell repertoires in aging, cancer and after chemotherapy (dated by TCRdb to about 2019). Instead of sorted cells or RNA, genomic DNA extracted from peripheral blood served as the source for amplifying TCR beta rearrangements. TCRdb shows the sequencer as Illumina MiSeq. Using a mixed TRB-A/B primer pool, multiplex touch-down PCR amplified rearranged TRB sequences covering the V, D and J segments. The public sequencing data were trimmed at Q25 with fastp and processed into clonotypes with MiXCR by TCRdb, which kept only in-frame beta chains. For every CDR3 protein sequence, its rows merge into one entry that carries the most common genes and DNA. The sample table holds 13,000 or so distinct CDR3 sequences, of which roughly 26% were seen once. 2.5% to 3% of the sample lies in the top ten. Sequencing was performed on blood. The receptor source for this set is a human donor in good health.

This chain links TRBV20-1 with TRBJ2-2; 10 bases agree with TRBD1. The CDR3 has 14 residues. Trimming took 6 bases from V and 5 from J; bases not matched to a gene: 6. CDR1 and CDR2 from the germline V gene are DFQATT and SNEGSKA (reference sequence). The CDR3: CSAPDRGETGELFF. The CDR3 DNA reads as TGCAGTGCCCCGGACAGGGGGGAGACCGGGGAGCTGTTTTTT.

In this sample, this clonotype is medium-sized. DNA of the CDR3: TGTGCCAGCAGCTTAGAGATGGGACAGATAGGCTACACCTTC. It encodes CASSLEMGQIGYTF. The chain recombines TRBV7-6 with TRBJ1-2, with TRBD1 matching 7 bases. Germline CDR1 SGHVS, CDR2 FNYEAQ. Trimming at V came to 1 base and at J to 8 bases, leaving 7 bases not matched to a gene. The CDR3 consists of 14 residues.

The V and J genes are TRBV6-1 and TRBJ2-5, with 9 bases that match TRBD1. Germline values: CDR1 MNHNS, CDR2 SASEGT. Trimming removed 6 bases from V and 5 bases from J; junction bases left unmatched: 4. This CDR3 is built from 13 residues. The CDR3 spells CASRTGTGETQYF. Here the CDR3 DNA reads TGTGCCAGCAGGACCGGGACAGGGGAGACCCAGTACTTC.

The chain uses TRBV29-1 and TRBJ1-2; D uncertain. CDR1 SQVTM and CDR2 ANQGSEA come from the germline V gene. V lost 5 bases and J 4 bases, leaving 14 bases between the germline ends. The CDR3 loop spans 13 amino acids. The CDR3 DNA reads as TGCAGCGTTCTGACACCCCCCGGCTATGGCTACACCTTC. This codes for CSVLTPPGYGYTF.

The J gene is TRBJ2-5, the V gene TRBV7-9; D is perhaps TRBD1 or TRBD2 (5 bases each). Germline assignment: CDR1 SEHNR and CDR2 FQNEAQ (reference sequence). CDR3 length equals 13 residues. The V end was cut by 5 bases, the J end by 7 bases, with 14 bases between. CDR3 DNA sequence: TGTGCCAGCAGCAAAGGGACCCTTGGGACCCAGTACTTC. It yields the protein CASSKGTLGTQYF.

This clonotype has a handful of counts. The V gene is TRBV6-4, the J gene TRBJ1-1; TRBD1 might be the D (5 bases). CDR3 length: 13 residues. CDR1 is MRHNA and CDR2 is SNTAGT in the germline V gene. Between the trimmed V and J ends, which lost 4 bases and 1 base, there was a span of 7 bases. CDR3 residues: CASSAQGNTEAFF. Here the CDR3 DNA reads TGTGCCAGCAGTGCCCAGGGGAACACTGAAGCTTTCTTT.

This clonotype is classed as medium-sized. V usage is TRBV20-1 and J usage is TRBJ2-7, with unresolved D. This CDR3 comprises 11 residues. V dropped 7 bases and J dropped 2 bases, with 9 bases sitting between them. CDR1 is DFQATT, CDR2 SNEGSKA, per germline (reference sequence). The CDR3 coding sequence is TGCAGTGTAGTTGGGCCCTACGAGCAGTACGTC. Protein product: CSVVGPYEQYV.

The chain carries TRBV6-5 and TRBJ2-1; 9 nucleotides match TRBD1. CDR3 size: 15 residues. The J segment lost 8 bases and the V segment lost 7 bases, leaving 12 bases of the junction unmatched. Germline V gene lookup returns CDR1 MNHEY and CDR2 SVGAGI. CDR3 residues: CASISTGTGNHEQFF. Written as DNA, the CDR3 is TGTGCCAGCATCTCGACCGGGACAGGGAACCATGAGCAGTTCTTC.

By sample fraction, this clonotype is large (0.1 to 1%). The chain links TRBV29-1 to TRBJ1-1; tentative D call: TRBD1 (5 bases). CDR3 length: 13 residues. Germline V gene lookup returns CDR1 SQVTM and CDR2 ANQGSEA. The V gene lost 6 bases and the J gene lost 4 bases, with 15 bases spanning the gap. The CDR3 coding sequence is TGCAGCGTCGTGAGCGGGGGTACCACTGAAGCTTTCTTT. This translates into CSVVSGGTTEAFF. Using reference TRBV29-1 and TRBJ1-1 for the parts outside the CDR3, the full variable domain is SAVISQKPSRDICQRGTSLTIQCQVDSQVTMMFWYRQQPGQSLTLIATANQGSEATYESGFVIDKFPISRPNLTFSTLTVSNMSPEDSSIYLCSVVSGGTTEAFFGQGTRLTVV.

The genes are TRBV5-6 and TRBJ2-4; 11 bases agree with TRBD2. V lost 1 base to trimming and J lost 2 bases; unmatched junction nucleotides: 2. Germline CDR1 reads SGHDT; CDR2 reads YYEEEE. The CDR3 runs to 16 residues. The CDR3 reads CASSLPSGGPKNIQYF. The CDR3 DNA reads TGTGCCAGCAGCTTGCCTAGCGGGGGGCCCAAAAACATTCAGTACTTC.

Of note for this clonotype: A much more abundant neighbour one base away suggests this may be a read error. This rearrangement joins TRBV19 to TRBJ2-7, with D perhaps matching TRBD1 (5 bases). Looked up from germline, CDR1 is LNHDA and CDR2 is SQIVND (reference sequence). This CDR3 is built from 12 residues. The CDR3, as DNA: TGTGCCAGTAGTAGTCAGGGTTACGATCAGTACTTC. Its translation: CASSSQGYDQYF.

This clonotype was recorded only once. The chain links TRBV20-1 to TRBJ1-5; D may be TRBD1 (5 bases). Trimming pared 6 bases from V and 0 bases from J, leaving 18 bases between. The CDR3 length is 16 residues. Germline V lookup: CDR1 DFQATT, CDR2 SNEGSKA (reference sequence). CDR3 protein: CSATRVDSDSNQPQHF. CDR3 sequence (DNA): TGCAGTGCAACAAGGGTTGACAGCGATAGCAATCAGCCCCAGCATTTT.

This clonotype is deemed medium-sized (0.01 to 0.1%). The rearrangement joins TRBV7-2 to TRBJ2-1; D is unresolved. Trimming left V 2 bases short and J 6 bases short, with 8 bases between. Looked up from germline, CDR1 is SGHTA and CDR2 is FQGNSA. The CDR3 sequence is 13 residues long. The CDR3 DNA follows: TGTGCCAGCAGCTTAAGGCTCGGCAATGAGCAGTTCTTC. It is translated as CASSLRLGNEQFF.

This clonotype is medium-sized within its sample. The chain combines TRBV6-5 with TRBJ1-3, with D possibly matching TRBD1 (5 bases). Trimming pared 0 bases from V and 1 base from J, leaving 10 bases between. Looked up from germline, CDR1 is MNHEY and CDR2 is SVGAGI. The CDR3 sequence is 16 residues long. The CDR3 region has the DNA TGTGCCAGCAGTTACTCGACAGTTTTATCTGGAAACACCATATATTTT. It encodes CASSYSTVLSGNTIYF.

In its sample, this clonotype ranks as medium-sized. The chain recombines TRBV30 with TRBJ2-7; D unclear. There are 12 residues in the CDR3. Trimming took off 2 bases at V and 9 bases at J, with 14 bases between the two ends. Germline V gene lookup returns CDR1 GTSNPN and CDR2 SVGIG (reference sequence). The CDR3 nucleotides are TGTGCCTGGAGTCCTCCGGACCAGACGCAGTACTTC. Amino acid sequence: CAWSPPDQTQYF.

The CDR3 is CASSYGPGQGGDTQYF. The CDR3 nucleotides are TGTGCCAGCAGTTACGGCCCGGGTCAGGGTGGGGATACGCAGTATTTT. The chain is built from TRBV6-5 and TRBJ2-3; D perhaps matches TRBD1 (5 bases). CDR1 is MNHEY, CDR2 SVGAGI, per germline. The V end lost 2 bases, the J end lost 6 bases, and 18 bases lay between the germline ends. The CDR3 covers 16 residues.

About this clonotype: Possible read error: a much larger clone is one base away. This chain joins TRBV10-3 and TRBJ1-1; D uncertain. In germline, CDR1 is ENHRY, CDR2 SYGVKD. Trimming took off 5 bases at V and 0 bases at J, with 4 bases between the two ends. CDR3 length: 12 amino acids. The CDR3 here is CAISYVNTEAFF. The CDR3 bases are TGTGCCATCAGTTACGTGAACACTGAAGCTTTCTTT.

This clonotype was recorded a few times. This chain links TRBV19 with TRBJ2-2, with D perhaps being TRBD1 or TRBD2 (5 bases each). CDR1 LNHDA and CDR2 SQIVND come from the germline V gene (reference sequence). The CDR3 length is 16 residues. V lost 10 bases to trimming and J lost 1 base, with 19 bases between them. The CDR3, as DNA: TGTGCCACAAAAGTTCCGGGACGGCTGAACACCGGGGAGCTGTTTTTT. Amino acids: CATKVPGRLNTGELFF.

This clonotype is labeled medium-sized. CDR3 DNA sequence: TGCAGTGCTAGAGATAGGGATAGGACTTTCTACGAGCAGTACTTC. Its protein is CSARDRDRTFYEQYF. The rearrangement links TRBV20-1 to TRBJ2-7; TRBD2 is a possible D gene (5 bases). V dropped 0 bases and J dropped 3 bases, with 15 bases sitting between them. In germline, CDR1 is DFQATT, CDR2 SNEGSKA (reference sequence). This CDR3 is 15 amino acids long.

The V and J genes are TRBV5-1 and TRBJ2-1; 9 nucleotides match TRBD2. Judging by the DNA end, TRBJ2-7 fits better; the J call may be wrong. This CDR3 has 14 residues. Germline V lookup: CDR1 SGHRS, CDR2 YFSETQ. CDR3 in amino acids: CASSHSGGSYEQYF. The DNA for the CDR3 is TGCGCCAGCAGCCATAGCGGGGGCTCCTACGAGCAGTACTTC.

This clonotype ranks as medium-sized. This chain uses TRBV6-5 with TRBJ2-3; 7 bases line up with TRBD2. This CDR3 region has 14 residues. In germline, CDR1 is MNHEY, CDR2 SVGAGI. V gave up 7 bases and J gave up 4 bases; unmatched junction bases: 8. In DNA form, the CDR3 reads TGTGCCAGCAACCCGCGGGGGACTGCAGATACGCAGTATTTT. This translates into CASNPRGTADTQYF.

The V call is TRBV24-1, the J call TRBJ2-7, with unresolved D. Per germline, CDR1 KGHDR and CDR2 SFDVKD. The CDR3 length is 18 residues. The germline V and J ends were trimmed by 4 bases and 1 base, with 22 bases remaining between them. The CDR3 sequence is CATSDPHGRNRISYEQYF. DNA of the CDR3: TGTGCCACCAGTGACCCCCACGGGCGAAACCGTATTTCCTACGAGCAGTACTTC.

The chain recombines TRBV29-1 with TRBJ2-3; 11 bases map to TRBD2. The trim removed 4 bases at V and 0 bases at J, leaving 9 bases unmatched. Looked up from germline, CDR1 is SQVTM and CDR2 is ANQGSEA. The CDR3 length is 17 residues. The CDR3 DNA reads as TGCAGCGTTGGACCCACTAGCGGGGGAGCTAGCACAGATACGCAGTATTTT. It specifies CSVGPTSGGASTDTQYF.

By share of the sample, this clonotype is medium-sized. This chain uses TRBV7-2 with TRBJ1-6; D is unclear. Germline-derived CDR1 and CDR2 are SGHTA and FQGNSA. This CDR3 contains 12 residues. V lost 3 bases and J 8 bases, leaving 5 bases between the germline ends. CDR3 bases: TGTGCCAGCAGCTTTGCAGATTCACCCCTCCACTTT. This codes for CASSFADSPLHF. The full variable domain, with the rest looked up from reference TRBV7-2 and TRBJ1-6, is GAGVSQSPSNKVTEKGKDVELRCDPISGHTALYWYRQSLGQGLEFLIYFQGNSAPDKSGLPSDRFSAERTGGSVSTLTIQRTQQEDSAVYLCASSFADSPLHFGNGTRLTVT.

In this sample, this clonotype turned up a few times. The V call is TRBV14, the J call TRBJ2-7; 8 nucleotides match TRBD1. J was trimmed by 6 bases and V by 5 bases; bases with no gene match: 6. CDR3 length: 13 amino acids. Per the germline V gene, CDR1 is SGHDN and CDR2 is FVKESK. CDR3 amino acids: CASSEDRDSEQYV. CDR3 coding DNA: TGTGCCAGCAGCGAGGACAGGGACAGCGAGCAGTACGTC.

The chain couples TRBV20-1 to TRBJ2-2; D gene unclear. The CDR3 covers 15 residues. Germline CDR1 is DFQATT and CDR2 is SNEGSKA (reference sequence). Trimming stripped 3 bases from V and 1 base from J, with 12 bases between. This chain's CDR3 is CSASLAEGNTGELFF. CDR3 nucleotide sequence: TGCAGTGCTAGTCTGGCAGAAGGGAACACCGGGGAGCTGTTTTTT.

The chain uses TRBV19 and TRBJ1-1, with unresolved D. Trimming cost V 5 bases and J 5 bases, with 12 bases left between them. This CDR3 contains 13 residues. CDR1 and CDR2 (germline): LNHDA, SQIVND (reference sequence). The CDR3 nucleotides read TGTGCCAGTAGTGGGCGGGAGACGACTGAAGCTTTCTTT. Residues: CASSGRETTEAFF.